This note documents a single T cell receptor beta chain sequence. Its antigen is not identified. Those who donated were healthy bone marrow donors. CDR1 and CDR2 (germline): SGHDT, YYEEEE. The CDR3 is 11 residues long. V was cut by 0 bases and J by 11 bases, with 7 bases left in between. In the PCR, 60 Vbeta and 13 Jbeta primers were used. Measured with immunoSEQ multiplex PCR; TCRdb has only the in-frame clones, and not every one. The table has approximately 130,000 clones, around 72% seen once. The data originate from a study of cytomegalovirus exposure and HLA in healthy donors. Study-level information: An earlier analysis found 117 million unique TCR beta sequences from around 180 million T cells. Overall study results and limits: Per a later analysis, approximately 16,000 TCR beta sequences showed association with HLA alleles at 0.05 false discovery rate.

This sequence was found in a man aged 50 to 59 in good health and CMV-seropositive. The chain employs TRBV5-6 and TRBJ2-3; no firm D call. The sequenced sample was PBMCs. The CDR3 DNA reads TGTGCCAGCAGCTTGGACGAGGAGCAGTATTTT. This encodes CASSLDEEQYF.